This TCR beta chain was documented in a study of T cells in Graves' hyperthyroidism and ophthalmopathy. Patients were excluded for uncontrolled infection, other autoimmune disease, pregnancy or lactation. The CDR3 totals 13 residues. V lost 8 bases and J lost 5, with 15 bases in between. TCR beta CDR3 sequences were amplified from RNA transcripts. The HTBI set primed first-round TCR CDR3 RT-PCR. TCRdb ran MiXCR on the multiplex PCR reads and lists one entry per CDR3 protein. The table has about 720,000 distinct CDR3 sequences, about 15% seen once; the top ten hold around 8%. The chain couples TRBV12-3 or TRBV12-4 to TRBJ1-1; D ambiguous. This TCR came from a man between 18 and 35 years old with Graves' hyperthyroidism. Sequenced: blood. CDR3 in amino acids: CASFRQLETEAFF. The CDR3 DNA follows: TGTGCCAGCTTCCGACAACTGGAGACTGAAGCTTTCTTT.